The table lists the clone carrying this TCR beta chain with a few counts. The target antigen is unknown. Mismatch with germline at one junction end may stem from a read error. Amplification yielded TCR beta CDR3 regions, with RNA transcripts as the source. Using the HTBI primer set, a first-round RT-PCR was run on the TCR CDR3. TCRdb re-called the multiplex PCR reads through MiXCR, storing one row per CDR3 protein. The sample lists hundreds of thousands of distinct CDR3 sequences; less than 25% were seen once. This entry comes from a study of T cells in Graves' hyperthyroidism and ophthalmopathy. Study information: Peripheral blood samples were taken at initial diagnosis, prior to any treatment.

Notes on the study in general: Separating ophthalmopathy from stable hyperthyroidism was achieved by a 13 V-J model. Appearing also in blood were most of the thyroid clonotypes expanded above 0.001.

Germline values: CDR1 KGHSH, CDR2 LQKENI. CDR3 length equals 15 residues. The clonotype was recovered from a man aged 25-45 years with Graves' ophthalmopathy. Sample: blood. The chain is built from TRBV18 and TRBJ2-1; TRBD1 is a possible D gene (6 bases). CDR3: CASSPGAGAYNGQFF. The CDR3 bases are TGTGCCAGCTCACCAGGGGCAGGGGCCTACAATGGGCAGTTCTTC.